This T cell receptor (beta chain) was found in a study of blood T cell repertoires in COVID-19 (dated by TCRdb to the early 2020s). Study-wide context: Samples covering the acute and convalescent phases of COVID-19 were provided by collaborators in the United States, Italy and Spain. The prospective study material was composed of cDNA or gDNA derived from T cells, B-cell-depleted T cells, or PBMCs. Deeply sampled blood TCRbeta repertoires from subjects exposed to, actively infected with, or recovered from COVID-19 were included in the dataset. The repertoires were released in a freely available public database intended as a resource for research on the immune response to SARS-CoV-2. Samples were obtained from the ongoing ImmuneRACE study (first 160 participants) and from over 1,000 subjects provided by 6 global collaborators. The sample metadata nearly always contained a de-identified subject ID, COVID-19 status, age in years and sex. Where available, HLA class I and class II types were taken from metadata supplied by the sample provider and were not determined by assay-based typing. Overall results and qualifications from the work: The quantity of clinical and demographic metadata differed by source and by participant and was supplied without curation.

TCRbeta CDR3 regions were amplified from genomic DNA using the immunoSEQ Assay, a bias-controlled multiplex PCR. The paper's data handling went like this. Within the assay, amplification of reference gene primers was used to estimate how many nucleated cells each sample contained. To quantify the absolute abundance of each unique TCRbeta CDR3 rearrangement, sequence reads were collapsed and filtered. For each sample, productive Simpson clonality was calculated as the square root of Simpson's diversity index across productive rearrangements. This immuneACCESS table, as held by TCRdb, lists in-frame sequences with V and J called but not all clones. Of the missing ones, under half trace to an unresolved V gene in checked studies; the others have no known cause. That table is the source of V, J and clone size, and D and trimming were worked out from the DNA. This sample lists over 85,000 clones; approximately 91% were detected once. The ten largest make up 4.2% of the sample.

To note about this clone: It has no known antigen specificity. Qualities for individual bases were not recorded, and no much larger clone is one base off.

From the cysteine through the phenylalanine, the CDR3 covers 15 amino acids. The read is trimmed to its CDR3 DNA, 45 bases read in frame from base 1. CDR1 and CDR2, looked up from the germline V gene, are SGHTA and FQGNSA. At the junction V is shortened by 6 bases and J by 5 bases; bases outside the gene matches: 9. The collaborating institutions used their own protocols to collect whole blood in K2EDTA tubes. Collaborator samples were shipped for TCRbeta analysis as frozen whole blood, isolated PBMCs, or DNA extracted from either sample type. The TCR originated in a man younger than 35 with acute or convalescent COVID-19. The sequenced material came from peripheral blood. Rearrangement joined TRBV7-2 to TRBJ2-2; 7 central nucleotides agree with TRBD2. The CDR3 region has the sequence CASRPWAGDTGELFF. The nucleotides are TGTGCCAGCAGGCCTTGGGCGGGAGATACCGGGGAGCTGTTTTTT. The CDR3 plus the reference TRBV7-2 and TRBJ2-2 genes for the other parts give the full variable domain: GAGVSQSPSNKVTEKGKDVELRCDPISGHTALYWYRQSLGQGLEFLIYFQGNSAPDKSGLPSDRFSAERTGGSVSTLTIQRTQQEDSAVYLCASRPWAGDTGELFFGEGSRLTVL.